This T cell receptor beta chain is drawn from a study of identical twins. TCRdb passed the 5' RACE reads through MiXCR, listing each CDR3 protein once. Of fewer than 500,000 distinct CDR3 sequences listed, more than 13% are singletons. With no exceptions, donors were healthy Caucasians. V was shortened by 5 bases and J by 0 bases, with 16 bases between the two germline ends. This CDR3 has 17 residues. The sample was also reused in another study, on yellow fever vaccine responses in identical twins.

This TCR was sampled from a woman between 18 and 30 years old in good health. The chain combines TRBV12-3 or TRBV12-4 with TRBJ2-2, with D possibly being TRBD2 (5 bases). The sequenced sample was CD4+ T cells sorted from blood. The CDR3, as DNA: TGTGCCAGCAGTCCCCCGCCGGGGATGGCGAACACCGGGGAGCTGTTTTTT. The encoded protein is CASSPPPGMANTGELFF.